This TCR beta chain was recovered during a study of T cell responses to AZD1222 COVID-19 vaccine. Study details: Doses given second, at about 4 or about 12 weeks, were pooled.

Germline V lookup: CDR1 LNHDA, CDR2 SQIVND (reference sequence). The CDR3 has 13 amino acids. Unmatched junction bases numbered 5, after V lost 11 bases and J lost 5 bases. Repertoires were generated with immunoSEQ multiplex PCR, while TCRdb's copy carries only in-frame clones and drops some. Found here are roughly 150,000 clones, about 91% of them singletons; the top ten hold under 2.5%. The rearrangement joins TRBV19 to TRBJ1-6, with 8 bases lining up with TRBD1. The sequenced sample was peripheral blood, obtained on day 0 of AZD1222 vaccination. The clonotype originates from an adult in good health. The CDR3 DNA reads TGTGCCGCCACAGGGGGAGATAATTCACCCCTCCACTTT. Protein sequence: CAATGGDNSPLHF. Looking up the rest from reference TRBV19 and TRBJ1-6 gives the full variable domain: DGGITQSPKYLFRKEGQNVTLSCEQNLNHDAMYWYRQDPGQGLRLIYYSQIVNDFQKGDIAEGYSVSREKKESFPLTVTSAQKNPTAFYLCAATGGDNSPLHFGNGTRLTVT.